The next 21 T cell receptor beta chains were all read from a single sample in a study of blood T cell repertoires in COVID-19 (dated by TCRdb to about 2020). Receptor libraries were prepared by the immunoSEQ multiplex PCR assay. TCRdb holds this immuneACCESS table with in-frame rearrangements only. Some clones are missing; in checked studies, unresolved V genes explain under half, and the rest has no known cause. The sample table holds fewer than 450,000 clones, of which about 90% were seen once. The ten largest clones capture 0.6% of the sample. The sequenced sample was PBMCs or T cells enriched from blood (not recorded which). Every receptor here comes from a man aged 18 to 29 who had recovered from COVID-19.

This clone was found a few times. The chain recombines TRBV4-1 with TRBJ2-1, with 12 nucleotides matching TRBD2. V shed 6 bases, J shed 8 bases, and the junction held 8 bases outside the gene matches. Per germline, CDR1 MGHRA and CDR2 YSYEKL. This CDR3 contains 15 residues. The CDR3 sequence: CASRPTSGSFDEQFF. CDR3 sequence (DNA): TGCGCCAGCAGGCCGACTAGCGGGAGTTTCGATGAGCAGTTCTTC.

The chain recombines TRBV5-4 with TRBJ1-1; 8 nucleotides line up with TRBD1. Germline assignment: CDR1 SGHNT and CDR2 YYREEE (reference sequence). With 4 bases clipped from V and 4 bases from J, the junction kept 3 bases outside the gene matches. This CDR3 has 13 amino acids. The CDR3 nucleotides are TGTGCCAGCAGCCATCAGGGGGCCACTGAAGCTTTCTTT. Amino acid sequence: CASSHQGATEAFF.

J is TRBJ2-5 and V is TRBV7-3, with D possibly TRBD2 on 5 matching bases. The V end was cut by 0 bases, the J end by 5 bases, with 10 bases between. Germline V gene data show CDR1 as SGHTA and CDR2 as FQGTGA. The CDR3 consists of 14 residues. DNA for the CDR3: TGTGCCAGCAGCTTAACCGGCGGGTTGGAGACCCAGTACTTC. As protein: CASSLTGGLETQYF. Combining the CDR3 with reference TRBV7-3 and TRBJ2-5 gives the whole variable domain GAGVSQTPSNKVTEKGKYVELRCDPISGHTALYWYRQSLGQGPEFLIYFQGTGAADDSGLPNDRFFAVRPEGSVSTLKIQRTERGDSAVYLCASSLTGGLETQYFGPGTRLLVL.

Here the CDR3 reads CASSSQWPDNEKLFF. CDR3 sequence (DNA): TGTGCCAGCAGCTCCCAGTGGCCTGATAATGAAAAACTGTTTTTT. The J gene is TRBJ1-4, the V gene TRBV7-3; D is unresolved. V lost 4 bases, J lost 4 bases, and 13 bases lay in between. The CDR3 is 15 amino acids. Per germline, CDR1 SGHTA and CDR2 FQGTGA.

This chain uses TRBV10-2 with TRBJ1-1; 8 bases match TRBD1. The germline V gene encodes CDR1 WSHSY and CDR2 SAAADI. V trimming: 6 bases; J trimming: 0 bases; junction bases outside the gene matches: 9. The CDR3 sequence is 16 residues long. This chain's CDR3 is CASSRGHKNVNTEAFF. The CDR3 DNA reads as TGCGCCAGCAGCAGGGGGCATAAGAATGTGAACACTGAAGCTTTCTTT.

The V and J genes are TRBV12-3 or TRBV12-4 and TRBJ1-2; the D is unclear. CDR3 length: 13 amino acids. The V end lost 3 bases, the J end lost 8 bases, and 13 bases lay between the germline ends. CDR3 sequence: CASSLSGFRGYTF. Here the CDR3 DNA reads TGTGCCAGCAGTTTGTCAGGATTCCGGGGCTACACCTTC.

V usage is TRBV5-4 and J usage is TRBJ1-2; D gene uncertain. V was cut by 1 base and J by 5 bases, with 6 bases left in between. The CDR3 runs to 12 residues. Germline CDR1 reads SGHNT; CDR2 reads YYREEE (reference sequence). The CDR3 here is CASSLIGYGYTF. CDR3 sequence (DNA): TGTGCCAGCAGCTTGATCGGGTATGGCTACACCTTC.

The chain uses TRBV5-1 and TRBJ2-5; 8 bases fit TRBD2. V shed 7 bases and J 3 bases; nucleotides not matched to a gene: 11. CDR1 is SGHRS, CDR2 YFSETQ, per germline. The CDR3 loop spans 15 amino acids. The CDR3: CASAREGTPKETQYF. CDR3 DNA sequence: TGCGCCAGCGCCCGGGAGGGGACCCCTAAAGAGACCCAGTACTTC.

J is TRBJ1-2 and V is TRBV9; possibly TRBD1 for D (5 bases). The CDR3 length is 13 residues. V shed 0 bases and J shed 10 bases, with 13 bases lying between them. CDR1 and CDR2 (germline): SGDLS, YYNGEE. The CDR3 nucleotides are TGTGCCAGCAGCGTAGATGTGGGGCGAGACTACACCTTC. It codes for CASSVDVGRDYTF.

The J gene is TRBJ1-6, the V gene TRBV7-2; D possibly corresponds to TRBD1 (5 bases). V was trimmed by 4 bases and J by 6 bases, leaving 19 bases between them. Germline CDR1 and CDR2: SGHTA and FQGNSA. This CDR3 spans 17 amino acids. Here the CDR3 DNA reads TGTGCCAGCAGCTCGCAACCCCCCAACAGGTTTAATTCACCCCTCCACTTT. Its translation is CASSSQPPNRFNSPLHF.

The V and J genes are TRBV23-1 and TRBJ1-1; D is ambiguous. TRBV23-1 carries the ORF label, with uncertain function. The CDR3 runs to 17 residues. The V and J ends lost 0 bases and 5 bases respectively, with 19 bases between them. The CDR3 coding sequence is TGCGCCAGCAGTCAATCTTTCCCCAGAAAAGCGGTAACTGAAGCTTTCTTT. Translating gives CASSQSFPRKAVTEAFF.

V is TRBV25-1 and J is TRBJ2-1; tentative D call: TRBD2 (5 bases). CDR1 and CDR2 from the germline V gene are MGHDK and SYGVNS. Trimming removed 10 bases at V and 9 bases at J, with 25 bases between. The CDR3 totals 15 residues. The CDR3 nucleotides are TGTGCCACCACGGCCCGGCTAGCAGGTCCTAGTGAGCAGTTCTTC. Protein product: CATTARLAGPSEQFF. The variable domain in full, completed from reference TRBV25-1 and TRBJ2-1, reads EADIYQTPRYLVIGTGKKITLECSQTMGHDKMYWYQQDPGMELHLIHYSYGVNSTEKGDLSSESTVSRIRTEHFPLTLESARPSHTSQYLCATTARLAGPSEQFFGPGTRLTVL.

The CDR3 DNA reads TGTGCCAGCAGTTGGGGGGACAGTCCAAGCACTGAAGCTTTCTTT. Protein product: CASSWGDSPSTEAFF. The chain has TRBV5-6 and TRBJ1-1, with 7 bases identical to TRBD1. The germline V gene has CDR1 SGHDT and CDR2 YYEEEE. The CDR3 has 15 residues. J was trimmed by 4 bases and V by 5 bases; bases with no gene match: 11. The full variable domain, its missing parts supplied by reference TRBV5-6 and TRBJ1-1, is DAGVTQSPTHLIKTRGQQVTLRCSPKSGHDTVSWYQQALGQGPQFIFQYYEEEERQRGNFPDRFSGHQFPNYSSELNVNALLLGDSALYLCASSWGDSPSTEAFFGQGTRLTVV.

V is TRBV27 and J is TRBJ2-1, with 7 bases that match TRBD2. CDR3 length: 13 residues. V trimming: 6 bases; J trimming: 4 bases; junction bases outside the gene matches: 3. In germline, CDR1 is MNHEY, CDR2 SMNVEV (reference sequence). The CDR3 DNA follows: TGTGCCAGCAGCGGACTAGTATACAATGAGCAGTTCTTC. Encoded protein: CASSGLVYNEQFF.

The chain combines TRBV14 with TRBJ1-2, with D hard to call. CDR3 length: 13 amino acids. The V end was cut by 4 bases, the J end by 1 base, with 7 bases between. Germline CDR1 and CDR2: SGHDN and FVKESK. The CDR3 bases are TGTGCCAGCAGCCCGAACAGTAACTATGGCTACACCTTC. Its protein product is CASSPNSNYGYTF.

This clone occurred a few times. CDR3 nucleotides: TGTGCCAGCAGGGGCAGCTCAAACTATGGCTACACCTTC. Translated, it gives CASRGSSNYGYTF. The chain couples TRBV12-3 or TRBV12-4 to TRBJ1-2; D is uncertain. The V end was cut by 6 bases, the J end by 2 bases, with 10 bases between. The CDR3 consists of 13 residues.

The sample holds one count of this clone. This rearrangement joins TRBV7-3 to TRBJ2-7; 14 bases map to TRBD2. The CDR3 length is 14 residues. With V trimmed by 5 bases and J by 6 bases, 3 bases remained unmatched. Germline CDR1 and CDR2: SGHTA and FQGTGA. For the CDR3, the DNA is TGTGCCAGCAGCCCCGGACTAGCGGGAGGCGAGCAGTACTTC. The encoded protein is CASSPGLAGGEQYF. Variable domain in full (rest from reference TRBV7-3 and TRBJ2-7): GAGVSQTPSNKVTEKGKYVELRCDPISGHTALYWYRQSLGQGPEFLIYFQGTGAADDSGLPNDRFFAVRPEGSVSTLKIQRTERGDSAVYLCASSPGLAGGEQYFGPGTRLTVT.

The rearrangement uses TRBV5-4 and TRBJ2-5, with D possibly being TRBD1 (5 bases). The CDR3 totals 11 residues. Germline CDR1 SGHNT, CDR2 YYREEE (reference sequence). Trimming removed 2 bases from V and 9 bases from J, with 8 bases in between. The DNA of the CDR3 is TGTGCCAGCAGCTTCCAGGGTTCCCAGTACTTC. Translation gives CASSFQGSQYF.

The chain has TRBV30 and TRBJ1-3; D unresolved. From germline, CDR1 is GTSNPN and CDR2 SVGIG (reference sequence). Trimming left V 2 bases short and J 4 bases short, with 6 bases between. The CDR3 has 12 amino acids. DNA of the CDR3: TGTGCCTGGAGTTCCCTAGGAAACACCATATATTTT. Its translation is CAWSSLGNTIYF.

The chain joins TRBV9 to TRBJ2-1; a weak D match, TRBD1 (5 bases). In germline, CDR1 is SGDLS, CDR2 YYNGEE. V was clipped by 3 bases and J by 0 bases, with 10 bases between them. The CDR3 spans 15 residues. CDR3: CASSADIRSYNEQFF. The CDR3 DNA sequence: TGTGCCAGCAGCGCGGACATCCGCTCCTACAATGAGCAGTTCTTC. Complete variable domain (other parts from reference TRBV9 and TRBJ2-1): DSGVTQTPKHLITATGQRVTLRCSPRSGDLSVYWYQQSLDQGLQFLIQYYNGEERAKGNILERFSAQQFPDLHSELNLSSLELGDSALYFCASSADIRSYNEQFFGPGTRLTVL.

The CDR3 loop is CASSQDLGRGFGTEAFF. CDR3 DNA: TGTGCCAGCAGCCAAGATCTAGGTAGGGGGTTTGGCACTGAAGCTTTCTTT. The chain couples TRBV3-1 (or the pseudogene TRBV3-2) to TRBJ1-1; tentative D call: TRBD1 (6 bases). The germline V and J ends were trimmed by 0 bases and 4 bases, with 18 bases remaining between them. Germline loops: CDR1 LGHDT, CDR2 YNNKEL (reference sequence). There are 17 residues in the CDR3.